The 5 T cell receptor beta chains below come from one sample, sequenced in a study of cytomegalovirus exposure and HLA in healthy donors. 60 Vbeta and 13 Jbeta primers were used in PCR. Clones were read by immunoSEQ multiplex PCR, and TCRdb kept only the in-frame ones, dropping some. The table includes approximately 260,000 clones, about 90% detected once. Sequencing was performed on PBMCs. The receptors derive from a girl aged 2 to 9 in good health and CMV-seronegative.

The chain has TRBV7-2 and TRBJ1-4; D may be TRBD1 (5 bases). Germline V gene lookup returns CDR1 SGHTA and CDR2 FQGNSA. There are 17 residues in the CDR3. Trimming pared 3 bases from V and 0 bases from J, leaving 14 bases between. Here the CDR3 reads CASSFVPGIATNEKLFF. The CDR3 bases are TGTGCCAGCAGCTTCGTTCCAGGGATTGCAACTAATGAAAAACTGTTTTTT.

The chain couples TRBV7-9 to TRBJ2-1; 7 nucleotides line up with TRBD2. Losses at the gene ends were 1 base for V and 5 bases for J; bases not matched to a gene: 5. Germline V CDR1 and CDR2: SEHNR, FQNEAQ (reference sequence). CDR3 length equals 15 residues. This CDR3 reads CASSLVGGRHNEQFF. The CDR3 DNA reads as TGTGCCAGCAGCTTAGTGGGCGGGAGACACAATGAGCAGTTCTTC. Complete variable domain (other parts from reference TRBV7-9 and TRBJ2-1): DTGVSQNPRHKITKRGQNVTFRCDPISEHNRLYWYRQTLGQGPEFLTYFQNEAQLEKSRLLSDRFSAERPKGSFSTLEIQRTEQGDSAMYLCASSLVGGRHNEQFFGPGTRLTVL.

The rearrangement links TRBV6-1 to TRBJ2-7; weak D call: TRBD1 (6 bases). This CDR3 is 19 amino acids long. Germline V gene sequence: CDR1 MNHNS, CDR2 SASEGT. V dropped 3 bases and J dropped 0 bases, with 24 bases sitting between them. The CDR3 DNA reads as TGTGCCAGCAGTGAGTACCTCCGGCCCGGGACAAGAGTCTCCTACGAGCAGTACTTC. This gives the protein CASSEYLRPGTRVSYEQYF.

This chain joins TRBV7-6 and TRBJ2-1, with 10 nucleotides matching TRBD2. This CDR3 comprises 16 residues. CDR1 is SGHVS, CDR2 FNYEAQ, per germline. J gave up 4 bases and V 6 bases, and 9 bases lay outside the gene matches. CDR3 coding DNA: TGTGCCAGCAGTCCTCCGTCGGGACTAGCGTACAATGAGCAGTTCTTC. Its protein product is CASSPPSGLAYNEQFF.

The genes are TRBV11-2 and TRBJ1-1, with 10 bases matching TRBD1. This CDR3 comprises 18 residues. V lost 3 bases to trimming and J lost 4 bases; unmatched junction nucleotides: 14. Germline CDR1 SGHAT, CDR2 FQNNGV. CDR3 DNA sequence: TGTGCCAGCAGCTTTAGCGGTCTGGGGACAGGGGTGGTCACTGAAGCTTTCTTT. Amino acid sequence: CASSFSGLGTGVVTEAFF.